This T cell receptor beta chain was captured in a study of Graves' ophthalmopathy and Graves' hyperthyroidism. Study-wide context: No progression to ophthalmopathy over 18 months defined stable hyperthyroidism.

Study conclusions and caveats: Among expanded thyroid clonotypes above 0.001 frequency, most also occurred in blood.

Patients in the hyperthyroidism group, adults aged 18 to 65, were newly diagnosed, under 2 months' duration. Beta-chain TCR CDR3 regions were amplified from RNA transcripts. HTBI-primed RT-PCR formed the first round, and a multiplex PCR formed the second. TCRdb reprocessed the multiplex PCR reads with MiXCR, giving one entry per CDR3 protein. Seen here are about 500,000 distinct CDR3 sequences, about 40% observed once, and the top ten hold around 4.6%. The CDR3 loop spans 17 amino acids. Looked up from germline, CDR1 is SNHLY and CDR2 is FYNNEI. V was clipped by 6 bases and J by 3 bases; unmatched bases: 10. This clonotype was seen a few times. Antigen: not known.

The TCR sequence derives from an adult man with Graves' hyperthyroidism. The genes are TRBV2 and TRBJ1-5, with TRBD1 matching 11 bases. Sequenced input: peripheral blood or thyroid tissue (not recorded which). CDR3 loop: CASSLGQGGRVNQPQHF. Here the CDR3 DNA reads TGTGCCAGCAGCTTGGGACAGGGGGGTCGCGTCAATCAGCCCCAGCATTTT.